The 8 T cell receptor beta chains below were found in one sample sequenced in a study of blood T cell repertoires in COVID-19. Some clones are missing from TCRdb's copy, which holds only in-frame ones; the method was immunoSEQ multiplex PCR. The sample contains about 200,000 clones, approximately 82% of which appear only once. The sequenced sample was peripheral blood. These receptors were collected from a human donor in a cohort sampled during active COVID-19.

The chain has TRBV5-1 and TRBJ2-7; TRBD2 matches at 7 bases. With 0 bases clipped from V and 3 bases from J, the junction kept 9 bases outside the gene matches. The CDR3 runs 16 residues. Germline CDR1 SGHRS, CDR2 YFSETQ. The CDR3 DNA reads TGCGCCAGCAGCTTGGCCGGGAGCGGGATAATCTACGAGCAGTACTTC. It codes for CASSLAGSGIIYEQYF.

The V gene is TRBV2, the J gene TRBJ2-3; D perhaps matches TRBD2 (5 bases). The germline V gene has CDR1 SNHLY and CDR2 FYNNEI. Trimming removed 6 bases at V and 1 base at J, with 14 bases between. The CDR3 covers 15 residues. In nucleotides, the CDR3 is TGTGCCAGCAGCCTCAGGCGGGCACGCACAGATACGCAGTATTTT. Residues: CASSLRRARTDTQYF.

The rearrangement joins TRBV4-1 to TRBJ2-1; 7 nucleotides align to TRBD2. The V gene's germline CDR1 is MGHRA and CDR2 YSYEKL. V shed 6 bases, J shed 13 bases, and the junction held 6 bases outside the gene matches. The CDR3 has 11 amino acids. This CDR3 reads CASSFSGSQFF. The CDR3 DNA is TGCGCCAGCAGTTTTAGCGGGTCACAGTTCTTC.

V gene TRBV9 combines with J gene TRBJ2-5; 9 bases are a match to TRBD1. V lost 6 bases, J lost 5 bases, and 5 bases stayed unmatched. The CDR3 length is 13 residues. Germline-derived CDR1 and CDR2 are SGDLS and YYNGEE. The CDR3 DNA reads as TGTGCCAGCAACGGACAGGGGATGGAGACCCAGTACTTC. Its protein product is CASNGQGMETQYF.

The CDR3 loop is CATSERTSGRASDTQYF. The CDR3 coding sequence is TGTGCCACCAGTGAACGGACTAGCGGGAGGGCCTCAGATACGCAGTATTTT. V and J are TRBV24-1 and TRBJ2-3, with TRBD2 identical over 15 bases. The CDR3 spans 17 residues. The trim removed 4 bases at V and 4 bases at J, leaving 5 bases unmatched. The germline V gene has CDR1 KGHDR and CDR2 SFDVKD.

The chain couples TRBV5-1 to TRBJ2-2; 15 nucleotides line up with TRBD2. V lost 8 bases and J lost 7; bases outside the gene matches: 12. Germline V gene sequence: CDR1 SGHRS, CDR2 YFSETQ. This CDR3 contains 17 residues. The CDR3 spells CASLPGLAGGIGGELFF. As DNA, the CDR3 is TGCGCCAGTCTTCCGGGACTAGCGGGAGGAATAGGCGGGGAGCTGTTTTTT.

The V call is TRBV5-1, the J call TRBJ1-2, with D perhaps matching TRBD1 (6 bases). Germline V CDR1 and CDR2: SGHRS, YFSETQ. The CDR3 has 15 amino acids. The V and J ends lost 4 bases and 3 bases respectively, with 16 bases between them. The CDR3 nucleotides read TGCGCCAGCAGCCCACCGGCGGGGGGGCACTATGGCTACACCTTC. This translates into CASSPPAGGHYGYTF.

The rearrangement links TRBV6-5 to TRBJ1-2, with TRBD1 identical over 9 bases. This CDR3 is built from 13 residues. Trimming took 4 bases from V and 8 from J; bases not matched to a gene: 5. The germline CDR1 and CDR2 sequences are MNHEY and SVGAGI. The CDR3 reads CASSLNRGLGYTF. CDR3 nucleotide sequence: TGTGCCAGCAGTTTAAACAGGGGGCTCGGCTACACCTTC.